This T cell receptor (beta chain) was captured in a study of T cells in Graves' hyperthyroidism and ophthalmopathy. The study's findings and limits: Ophthalmopathy was identified by the model a median around 6 months ahead of onset. In simple terms, a model built on 13 V-J features told ophthalmopathy apart from stable hyperthyroidism.

Concerning this clonotype itself: Its specificity is unknown.

Patients were aged 18 to 65, had disease duration under 2 months, and had newly diagnosed hyperthyroidism. TCR beta CDR3 regions were amplified from RNA transcripts. HTBI primers were the set used in a first-round RT-PCR of the TCR CDR3. From the multiplex PCR reads, TCRdb called clonotypes with MiXCR, one entry per CDR3 protein. The sample lists roughly 420,000 distinct CDR3 sequences, about 13% seen once, with 5.3% in the top ten. This TCR was sampled from a woman under 30 with Graves' hyperthyroidism. What was sequenced was blood.

CDR3 region: CSARTGIEAFF. The CDR3 DNA follows: TGCAGTGCTCGGACAGGGATTGAAGCTTTCTTT. This chain uses TRBV20-1 with TRBJ1-1; TRBD1 matches at 8 bases. This CDR3 has 11 amino acids. CDR1 and CDR2 (germline): DFQATT, SNEGSKA (reference sequence). With V trimmed by 5 bases and J by 7 bases, 3 bases remained unmatched.